This TCR beta chain came from a study of prognosis after radiotherapy for stage I lung cancer. Study as a whole: Stage I non-small cell lung cancer patients were enrolled between 2018 and January 2019.

Study results and caveats: There were reportedly differences in TRBV and TRBJ gene usage between patients with and without metastases. Once stereotactic body radiation therapy had been given, unique TCR clone counts fell, with a median of roughly 9,300 versus 7,200. Whether the expanded TCR clones were tumor-specific was not determined.

The CDR3 has 14 residues. Germline V gene lookup returns CDR1 MGHRA and CDR2 YSYEKL. Trimming took 6 bases from V and 5 from J; bases not matched to a gene: 4. This clonotype was detected many times. The antigen remains unidentified. By two-round multiplex PCR, the TCR beta CDR3 was amplified from genomic DNA. Round-one PCR had primers specific to each TRBV and TRBJ gene. TCRdb reprocessed the multiplex PCR reads with MiXCR, giving one entry per CDR3 protein. The top ten clones hold 9.2% of a sample with under 55,000 distinct CDR3 sequences, less than 45% of them seen once. The sample was PBMCs, taken before or after stereotactic body radiation therapy (not recorded which). This chain connects TRBV4-1 to TRBJ1-4, with 9 positions matching TRBD1. The source of this sequence is a donor aged 50 or older with non-small cell lung cancer. CDR3 sequence reads: CASSRDRVNEKLFF. As DNA, the CDR3 is TGCGCCAGCAGTCGGGACAGGGTAAATGAAAAACTGTTTTTT.